This TCR beta chain originates from a study of blood T cell repertoires in COVID-19. Study context: Spain, Italy and the United States supplied samples that represented acute and convalescent COVID-19. Sample material is recorded as cDNA or gDNA derived from T cells, B-cell-depleted T cells, or PBMCs.

TCRdb's table, derived via immunoSEQ multiplex PCR, lists solely in-frame clones and lacks some. This table has some 400,000 clones, about 89% appearing once. Germline-derived CDR1 and CDR2 are LNHDA and SQIVND (reference sequence). This CDR3 is built from 15 residues. With 4 bases removed from V and 0 bases from J, the gap between germline ends came to 12 bases. Recruits, aged roughly 18 to 100 years, lived in 20 to 30 US areas. Two negative PCRs, clearance, or symptom resolution had been documented for recovered Cohort 3 donors. The sequencing input was PBMCs or T cells enriched from blood (not recorded which). The source is a young man who had recovered from COVID-19. J is TRBJ2-5 and V is TRBV19; weak D call: TRBD1 (5 bases). As DNA, the CDR3 is TGTGCCAGTAGTAAGGATACAGGATACCAAGAGACCCAGTACTTC. Translating it yields CASSKDTGYQETQYF.